The present T cell receptor beta chain was sequenced within a study of cytomegalovirus exposure and HLA in healthy donors. Overall study findings and caveats: The study flagged some 180 TCR beta chains as cytomegalovirus-associated. A few CMV-associated chains were confirmed in vitro to be specific for CMV antigens.

This clone appeared a single time. What it recognizes is unknown. The CDR3 extends over 16 amino acids. V shed 4 bases, J shed 5 bases, and the junction held 14 bases outside the gene matches. CDR1 is MNHEY, CDR2 SVGAGI, per germline. Researchers ran the PCR with 60 Vbeta and 13 Jbeta primers. Repertoires were generated with immunoSEQ multiplex PCR, while TCRdb's copy carries only in-frame clones and drops some. The table lists approximately 100,000 clones, 75% to 85% of them singletons. The receptor comes from a young woman in good health and CMV-seropositive. The sequenced material came from PBMCs. This sequence joins TRBV6-5 and TRBJ2-7; the match to TRBD1 covers 7 bases. The CDR3 DNA reads as TGTGCCAGCAGTTCGGGACAGCAAACCCCCCGGGACGAGCAGTACTTC. Its translation is CASSSGQQTPRDEQYF.